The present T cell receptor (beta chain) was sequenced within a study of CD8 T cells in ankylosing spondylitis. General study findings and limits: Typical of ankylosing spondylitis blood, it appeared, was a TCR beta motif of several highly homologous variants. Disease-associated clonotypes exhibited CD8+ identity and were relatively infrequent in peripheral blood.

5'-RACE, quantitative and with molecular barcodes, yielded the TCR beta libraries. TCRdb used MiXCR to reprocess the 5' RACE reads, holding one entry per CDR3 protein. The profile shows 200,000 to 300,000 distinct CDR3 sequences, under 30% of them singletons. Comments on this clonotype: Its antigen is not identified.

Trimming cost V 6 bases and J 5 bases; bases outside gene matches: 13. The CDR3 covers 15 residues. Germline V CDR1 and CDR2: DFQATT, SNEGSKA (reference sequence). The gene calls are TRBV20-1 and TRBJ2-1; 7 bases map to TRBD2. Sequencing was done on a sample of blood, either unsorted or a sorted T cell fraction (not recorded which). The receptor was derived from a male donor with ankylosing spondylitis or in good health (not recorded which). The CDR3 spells CSARGGWRDHNEQFF. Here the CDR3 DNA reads TGCAGTGCCCGCGGGGGATGGCGGGACCACAATGAGCAGTTCTTC.